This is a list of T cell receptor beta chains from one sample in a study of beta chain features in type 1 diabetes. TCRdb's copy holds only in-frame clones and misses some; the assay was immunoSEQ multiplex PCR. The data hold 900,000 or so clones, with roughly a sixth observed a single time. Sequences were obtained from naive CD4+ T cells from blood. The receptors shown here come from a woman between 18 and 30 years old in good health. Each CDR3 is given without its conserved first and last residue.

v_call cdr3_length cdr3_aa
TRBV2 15 ASSEDRSGRRRNEQF
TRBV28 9 ASSFRNGYT
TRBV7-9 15 ASSSRGGGRSTGELF
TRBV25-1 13 ASSTDRGAKETQY
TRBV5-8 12 ASTQERGTGGYT
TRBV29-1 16 SGVQPHYPRSSNTEAF
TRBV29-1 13 SVLPPGHPNNEQF
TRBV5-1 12 ASSLSDSEETQY
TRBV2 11 ASCRESNQPQH
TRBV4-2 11 ASSHANQETQY
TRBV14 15 ASSQGLADNSYNEQF
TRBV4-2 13 ASSQDRDSGRALF
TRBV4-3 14 ASSQGFGTGREAQY
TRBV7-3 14 ASSIERPGKNTEAF
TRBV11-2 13 ASSLRAADTGELF
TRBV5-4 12 ASSLAGATGEQY
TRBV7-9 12 ASSVLRGGYGYT
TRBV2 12 ASSLTGDRNEQF
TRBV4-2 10 ASSSYQETQY
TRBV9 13 ASSVGMVTEYGYT
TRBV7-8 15 ASSLAFSGSRGDTQY
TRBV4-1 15 ASSQAGDSITFNEQF
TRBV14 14 ASSQDQFWGGGELF
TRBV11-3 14 ASSPPGGRYSYEQY
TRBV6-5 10 ASSSTRARQF
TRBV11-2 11 ASSLGQGETQY
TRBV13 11 ASSSSRTDTQY
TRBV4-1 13 ASSQEVSVTWPQH
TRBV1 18 TSSKEPAVGAKLSGNTIY
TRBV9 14 ASSVGTGTLYNEQF
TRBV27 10 ASSSGYQPQH
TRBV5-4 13 AVGTLTDSGNTIY
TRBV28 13 ASRQLSGDGFGYT
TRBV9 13 ASSVGGIPYNEQF
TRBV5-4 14 ASSLMAGGPPYEQY
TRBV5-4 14 ASSAATSGTRNEQF
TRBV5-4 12 ASSNPRSSYEQY
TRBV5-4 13 ASSGDSRSLDTQY
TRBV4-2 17 ASSQAPRTSGRSQETQY
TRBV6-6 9 ASRQNEKLF
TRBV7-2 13 ASRRDRGGNYGYT
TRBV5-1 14 ASSLGAGASYNEQF
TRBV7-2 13 ASSLGTGATDTQY